This T cell receptor beta chain came from a study of response to subunit inactivated influenza vaccine. From the RT-PCR reads, TCRdb called clonotypes with MiXCR, one entry per CDR3 protein. The sample has fewer than 750,000 distinct CDR3 sequences; around 15% are singletons. This CDR3 is built from 15 residues. V lost 6 bases, J lost 4 bases, and 11 bases stayed unmatched. CDR1 is KGHSH and CDR2 is LQKENI in the germline V gene. The chain combines TRBV18 with TRBJ2-7; 8 positions agree with TRBD1. This TCR derives from a man aged 45-65 years who received an inactivated influenza vaccine. The sample in question was PBMCs from blood, obtained 11 to 12 days after vaccination. CDR3 protein: CASSPTGTGGYEQYF. The CDR3 coding sequence is TGTGCCAGCTCTCCTACCGGGACAGGTGGATACGAGCAGTACTTC.